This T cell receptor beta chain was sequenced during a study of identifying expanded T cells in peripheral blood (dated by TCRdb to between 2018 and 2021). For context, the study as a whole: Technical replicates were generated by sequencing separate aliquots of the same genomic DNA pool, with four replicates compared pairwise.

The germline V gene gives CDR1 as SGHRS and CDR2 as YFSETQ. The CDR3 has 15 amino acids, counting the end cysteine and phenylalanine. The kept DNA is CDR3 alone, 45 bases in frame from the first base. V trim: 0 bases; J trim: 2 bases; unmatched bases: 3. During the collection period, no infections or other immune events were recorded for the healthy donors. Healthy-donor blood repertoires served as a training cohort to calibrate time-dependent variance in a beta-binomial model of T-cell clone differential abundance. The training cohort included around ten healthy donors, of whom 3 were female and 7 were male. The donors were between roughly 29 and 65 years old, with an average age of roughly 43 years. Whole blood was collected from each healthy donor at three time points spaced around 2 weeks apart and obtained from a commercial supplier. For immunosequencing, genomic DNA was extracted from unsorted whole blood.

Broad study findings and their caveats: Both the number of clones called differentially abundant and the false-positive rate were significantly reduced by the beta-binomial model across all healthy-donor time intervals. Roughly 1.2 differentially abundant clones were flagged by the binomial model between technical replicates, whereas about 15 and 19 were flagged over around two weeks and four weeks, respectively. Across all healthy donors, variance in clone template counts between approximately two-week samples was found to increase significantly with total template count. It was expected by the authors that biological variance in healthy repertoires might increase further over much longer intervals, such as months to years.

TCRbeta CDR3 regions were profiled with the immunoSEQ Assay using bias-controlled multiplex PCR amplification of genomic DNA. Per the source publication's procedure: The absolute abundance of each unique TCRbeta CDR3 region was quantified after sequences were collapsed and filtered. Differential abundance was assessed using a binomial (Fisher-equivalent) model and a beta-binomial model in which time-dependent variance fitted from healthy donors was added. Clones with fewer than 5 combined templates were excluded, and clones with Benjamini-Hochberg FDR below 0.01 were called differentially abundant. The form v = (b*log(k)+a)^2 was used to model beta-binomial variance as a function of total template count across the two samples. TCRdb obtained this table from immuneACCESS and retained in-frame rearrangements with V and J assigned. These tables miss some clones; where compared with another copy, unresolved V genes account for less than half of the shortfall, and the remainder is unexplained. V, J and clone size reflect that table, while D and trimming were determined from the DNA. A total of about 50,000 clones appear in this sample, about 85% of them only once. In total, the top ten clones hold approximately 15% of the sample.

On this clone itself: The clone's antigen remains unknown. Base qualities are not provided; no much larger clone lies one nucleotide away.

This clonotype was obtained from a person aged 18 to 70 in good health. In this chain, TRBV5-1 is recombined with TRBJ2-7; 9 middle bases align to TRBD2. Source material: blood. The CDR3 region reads CASSLGGLAPYEQYF. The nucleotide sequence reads TGCGCCAGCAGCTTGGGGGGACTAGCCCCCTACGAGCAGTACTTC.